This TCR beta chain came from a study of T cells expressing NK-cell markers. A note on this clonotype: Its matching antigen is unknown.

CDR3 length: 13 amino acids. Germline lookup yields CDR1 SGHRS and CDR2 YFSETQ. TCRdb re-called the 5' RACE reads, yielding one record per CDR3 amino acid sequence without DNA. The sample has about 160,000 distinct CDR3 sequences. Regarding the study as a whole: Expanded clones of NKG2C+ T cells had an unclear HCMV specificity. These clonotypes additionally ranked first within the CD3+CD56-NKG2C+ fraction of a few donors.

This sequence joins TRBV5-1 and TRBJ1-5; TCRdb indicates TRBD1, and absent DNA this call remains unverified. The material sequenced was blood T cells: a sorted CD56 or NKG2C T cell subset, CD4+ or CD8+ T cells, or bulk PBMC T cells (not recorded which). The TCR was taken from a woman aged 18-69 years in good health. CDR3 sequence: CASSLQGNQPQHF.